The source of this TCR beta chain is a study of T cell clusters in autoimmune cytopenias. Roughly 38,000 genome equivalents of blood DNA were amplified for TRB. Multiplex touch-down PCR amplified TRB using TRB-A and TRB-B pools in one tube. TCRdb derives one entry per CDR3 protein from the multiplex PCR reads, leaving out DNA. This repertoire includes more than 5,500 distinct CDR3 sequences. Findings and limits, study-wide: Primary autoimmune cytopenia patients seemingly lacked the physiological T cell clusters found in healthy donors.

This clonotype is labeled medium-sized based on frequency. Antigen specificity is unknown. This CDR3 has 12 residues. CDR1 is KGHDR, CDR2 SFDVKD, per germline. These same records also appear under a second study, on T cell repertoires in aging, cancer and after chemotherapy. That work adds: Millions of TCR reads made up the full dataset.

Sequenced material: peripheral blood. The receptor comes from a human donor in good health. The rearrangement links TRBV24-1 to TRBJ2-7; TCRdb's D call, TRBD1, is unchecked because there is no DNA. The CDR3 sequence: CATGQGENEQYF.